The T cell receptor (beta chain) described here comes from a study of blood T cells in healthy people across ages (dated by TCRdb to between 2014 and 2017). With respect to the entire study: In model experiments, template switching captured about one uniquely barcoded TCR beta cDNA molecule for every two T cells. Using deep sequencing normalized with unique cDNA molecular identifiers, the study measured how TCR beta repertoire diversity changes with age. The donors were split into four age groups: young (average 16 years), middle-aged (about 40), aged (more than 60) and long-lived (more than 80). Donors of different ages were randomly distributed across sequencing lanes to avoid experimental bias. Two additional independent replicas of 1 million unique cDNA reads from the same blood draw were analyzed for two donors (one aged 18 to 29 and one aged 80 or older). Overall study outcomes, separate from this receptor: Donor CMV infection status was unknown, potentially confounding age-related changes in expanded clonotypes. Conclusive comparison of naive and antigen-experienced compartments was prevented by the profiling of bulk unsorted PBMCs. Estimates of total diversity based on one million sequenced T cells were regarded as lower bounds and as underestimates. As age increased, observed TCR beta diversity per million T cells dropped in a roughly linear way, and a significant reduction was already evident by age about 40. There was a strong correlation between observed TCR beta diversity and the percentage of naive T cells measured by flow cytometry. The long-lived group showed more naive CD4+ T cells, fewer expanded clones and increased TCR diversity than the aged group, suggesting age selection.

To prepare the library, 5' RACE was applied. TCRdb records Illumina HiSeq 2500 as the sequencer. A second PCR of 7 to 11 cycles was performed with a sample-barcoded 5' primer and a J-beta primer mix. Each TCR beta cDNA molecule received a unique molecular identifier from a template-switch 5' adaptor carrying 12 random nucleotides. Each sample yielded at least 2.5 million CDR3-containing paired-end reads. First-strand cDNA was synthesized from all RNA with the Mint cDNA synthesis kit, primed by a TRBC-specific oligonucleotide. After uracil-DNA glycosylase treatment, a first 18-cycle PCR used universal primers M1SS and BC2_uni_R on all cDNA. Per the original workflow: Normalization of each sample was performed by random selection of 1 million high-quality reads, each carrying a distinct molecular identifier. Instead of being binned into consensus sequences, reads with shared molecular identifiers were discarded. MiTCR, run with a Q25 quality threshold and the strictest error-elimination algorithm, handled CDR3 identification, clonotype clustering and error correction. A nonparametric unseen species model with Euler transformation was used to estimate a lower bound on total TCR beta diversity. Clones were called with MiXCR by TCRdb after fastp trimmed the public reads at Q25, and only in-frame beta chains were retained. Every distinct CDR3 protein forms one entry, paired with its most common genes and DNA. These V and J calls originate from TCRdb's pipeline instead of the authors' own analysis. The sample table shows approximately 800,000 distinct CDR3 sequences, and 58% are seen once. Roughly 22% of the sample lies in the top ten.

CDR1 LGHNA and CDR2 YSLEER are derived from the germline V gene. Compared with germline, V lacks 0 bases and J lacks 0 bases; bases without a gene match: 11. The CDR3, cysteine through phenylalanine, is 22 amino acids long. Only CDR3 DNA remains: 66 bases, in frame from the first base. With regard to this clonotype: The antigen this receptor binds is unknown. The record has no base qualities; no much larger clone is one base away.

Systemically healthy Caucasian individuals from Russia, 39 in total and aged roughly 6 to 100 years, were included as donors. Ten milliliters of peripheral blood were drawn from each donor into EDTA-treated Vacutainer tubes. Ficoll-Paque density-gradient centrifugation was used to isolate PBMCs, with at least 6 million per sample. Trizol reagent was used to extract total RNA from the PBMCs, yielding at least 5 micrograms per sample. For every donor, an aliquot of PBMCs went through flow cytometry to measure the percentages of naive CD45RAhigh/CD27high T cells. The chain is assembled from TRBV4-3 and TRBJ2-2; the central 15 bases match TRBD2. The clonotype originates from a young man in good health. The sequencing sample was made of blood. The CDR3 is CASSQDPGLAGGTFANTGELFF. The sequence in DNA is TGCGCCAGCAGCCAAGATCCCGGACTAGCGGGAGGGACATTCGCGAACACCGGGGAGCTGTTTTTT.